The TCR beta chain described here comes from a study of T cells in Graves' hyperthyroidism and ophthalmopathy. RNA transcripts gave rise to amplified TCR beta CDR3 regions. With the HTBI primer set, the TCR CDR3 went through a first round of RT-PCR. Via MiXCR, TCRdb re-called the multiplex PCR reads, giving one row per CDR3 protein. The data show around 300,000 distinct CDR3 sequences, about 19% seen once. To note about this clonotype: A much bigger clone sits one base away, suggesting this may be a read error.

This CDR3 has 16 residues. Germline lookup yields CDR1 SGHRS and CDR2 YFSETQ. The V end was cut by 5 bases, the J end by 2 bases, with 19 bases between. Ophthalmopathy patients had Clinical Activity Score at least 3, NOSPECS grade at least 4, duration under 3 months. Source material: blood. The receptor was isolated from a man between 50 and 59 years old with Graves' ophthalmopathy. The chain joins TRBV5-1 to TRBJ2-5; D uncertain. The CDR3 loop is CASSRIRASNQETQYF. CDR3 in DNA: TGCGCCAGCAGTCGGATCCGCGCCTCCAATCAAGAGACCCAGTACTTC.